Listed below are T cell receptor beta chains from one sample, sequenced in a study of breast tumors, draining lymph nodes, adjacent tissues. TCRdb redid the calling of the multiplex PCR reads with MiXCR, one entry per CDR3 protein. The sample shows fewer than 90,000 distinct CDR3 sequences, approximately 30% of them seen only once. Sequencing used axillary lymph node tissue. The receptors originated from a female donor with breast cancer. Some clones in this sample may be carry-over from other donors' samples. Both conserved end residues are part of each CDR3. Each record gives: J gene, V gene, D gene, clone size, CDR3 protein, CDR3 DNA. The D gene is left open where the match is weak. Clone size is not always given. Where it is, it says once, few, many or a class for expanded clones.

j_gene: TRBJ2-5; v_gene: TRBV15; d_gene: -; abundance: many; CDR3aa: CATSRDLLMGASQETQYF; CDR3nt: TGTGCCACCAGCAGAGATCTCTTGATGGGGGCCTCACAAGAGACCCAGTACTTC
j_gene: TRBJ1-3; v_gene: TRBV28; d_gene: -; abundance: many; CDR3aa: CASRFLGGSGNTIYF; CDR3nt: TGTGCCAGCAGATTCCTTGGAGGCTCTGGAAACACCATATATTTT
j_gene: TRBJ1-4; v_gene: TRBV2; d_gene: -; abundance: -; CDR3aa: CASSFFSGLFF; CDR3nt: TGTGCCAGCAGTTTCTTCAGTGGACTGTTTTTT
j_gene: TRBJ2-7; v_gene: TRBV7-2; d_gene: TRBD2; abundance: -; CDR3aa: CASSLEGTSGTYEQYF; CDR3nt: TGTGCCAGCAGCTTAGAGGGGACTAGCGGAACCTACGAGCAGTACTTC
j_gene: TRBJ2-7; v_gene: TRBV10-3; d_gene: TRBD1; abundance: many; CDR3aa: CAISGGTGSYEQYF; CDR3nt: TGTGCCATCAGTGGAGGGACAGGATCCTACGAGCAGTACTTC
j_gene: TRBJ1-5; v_gene: TRBV6-1; d_gene: -; abundance: once; CDR3aa: CASSQGPHQPQHF; CDR3nt: TGTGCCAGCAGCCAGGGACCCCATCAGCCCCAGCATTTT
j_gene: TRBJ2-7; v_gene: TRBV30; d_gene: TRBD1; abundance: many; CDR3aa: CAWSVWDRDEQYF; CDR3nt: TGTGCCTGGAGTGTTTGGGACAGGGACGAGCAGTACTTC
j_gene: TRBJ2-1; v_gene: TRBV7-8; d_gene: -; abundance: many; CDR3aa: CASSLAVTLYNEQFF; CDR3nt: TGTGCCAGCAGCTTAGCTGTGACTTTATACAATGAGCAGTTCTTC
j_gene: TRBJ2-3; v_gene: TRBV7-2; d_gene: TRBD2; abundance: many; CDR3aa: CASSLVAGLVEDTQYF; CDR3nt: TGTGCCAGCAGCTTAGTGGCGGGACTAGTGGAGGATACGCAGTATTTT
j_gene: TRBJ1-5; v_gene: TRBV6-1; d_gene: -; abundance: -; CDR3aa: CASSGAGGNQPQHF; CDR3nt: TGTGCCAGCAGTGGGGCAGGGGGCAATCAGCCCCAGCATTTT
j_gene: TRBJ2-7; v_gene: TRBV10-2; d_gene: -; abundance: many; CDR3aa: CASSDNSRWYF; CDR3nt: TGCGCCAGCAGTGATAACTCCCGCTGGTACTTC
j_gene: TRBJ2-5; v_gene: TRBV19; d_gene: -; abundance: -; CDR3aa: CASSISLQETQYF; CDR3nt: TGTGCCAGTAGTATATCTTTGCAAGAGACCCAGTACTTC
j_gene: TRBJ2-1; v_gene: TRBV19; d_gene: -; abundance: -; CDR3aa: CARVGLHYNEQFF; CDR3nt: TGTGCTAGGGTGGGACTGCATTACAATGAGCAGTTCTTC
j_gene: TRBJ1-2; v_gene: TRBV7-2; d_gene: TRBD1; abundance: once; CDR3aa: CASSRYGTGDLYGYTF; CDR3nt: TGTGCCAGCAGCCGATACGGGACAGGGGACCTCTATGGCTACACCTTC
j_gene: TRBJ1-2; v_gene: TRBV6-1; d_gene: TRBD1; abundance: many; CDR3aa: CASSGQGANYGYTF; CDR3nt: TGTGCCAGCAGTGGTCAGGGGGCAAACTATGGCTACACCTTC
j_gene: TRBJ1-4; v_gene: TRBV9; d_gene: TRBD1; abundance: -; CDR3aa: CASSSGGSTREKLFF; CDR3nt: TGTGCCAGCAGCTCAGGGGGGTCAACTCGTGAAAAACTGTTTTTT
j_gene: TRBJ1-1; v_gene: TRBV7-2; d_gene: -; abundance: few; CDR3aa: CASSLGAGTEAFF; CDR3nt: TGTGCCAGCAGCTTAGGGGCCGGGACTGAAGCTTTCTTT
j_gene: TRBJ2-3; v_gene: TRBV11-2; d_gene: TRBD2; abundance: -; CDR3aa: CASRPISGSSTDTQYF; CDR3nt: TGTGCCAGCAGACCGATTAGCGGGAGTAGTACAGATACGCAGTATTTT
j_gene: TRBJ2-1; v_gene: TRBV7-9; d_gene: -; abundance: many; CDR3aa: CASSLAHEQFF; CDR3nt: TGTGCCAGCAGCTTAGCGCATGAGCAGTTCTTC
j_gene: TRBJ2-1; v_gene: TRBV12-3/TRBV12-4; d_gene: -; abundance: -; CDR3aa: CASSPWTGWQFF; CDR3nt: TGTGCCAGCAGCCCCTGGACCGGTTGGCAGTTCTTC
j_gene: TRBJ1-4; v_gene: TRBV4-1; d_gene: -; abundance: many; CDR3aa: CASSQDPFRTTANEKLFF; CDR3nt: TGCGCCAGCAGCCAAGATCCCTTTCGGACAACAGCTAATGAAAAACTGTTTTTT
j_gene: TRBJ1-5; v_gene: TRBV27; d_gene: -; abundance: many; CDR3aa: CASAVHSNQPQHF; CDR3nt: TGTGCCAGCGCTGTACATAGCAATCAGCCCCAGCATTTT
j_gene: TRBJ1-2; v_gene: TRBV28; d_gene: -; abundance: many; CDR3aa: CASSFRQASVQDYTF; CDR3nt: TGTGCCAGCAGTTTCCGACAGGCTTCCGTCCAAGACTACACCTTC
j_gene: TRBJ2-3; v_gene: TRBV7-8; d_gene: -; abundance: many; CDR3aa: CASGASTDTQYF; CDR3nt: TGTGCCAGCGGGGCTAGCACAGATACGCAGTATTTT
j_gene: TRBJ2-1; v_gene: TRBV5-1; d_gene: TRBD2; abundance: many; CDR3aa: CASSLVFLAGGEQFF; CDR3nt: TGCGCCAGCAGCTTGGTCTTCCTAGCGGGAGGCGAGCAGTTCTTC
j_gene: TRBJ2-2; v_gene: TRBV7-7; d_gene: -; abundance: -; CDR3aa: CASSSPWMVGTGELFF; CDR3nt: TGTGCCAGCAGCTCCCCGTGGATGGTAGGCACCGGGGAGCTGTTTTTT
j_gene: TRBJ2-6; v_gene: TRBV7-3; d_gene: -; abundance: many; CDR3aa: CASSLMGAGANVLTF; CDR3nt: TGTGCCAGCAGCTTAATGGGGGCCGGGGCCAACGTCCTGACTTTC
j_gene: TRBJ1-5; v_gene: TRBV10-1; d_gene: -; abundance: many; CDR3aa: CASSEGDNQPRHF; CDR3nt: TGCGCCAGCAGTGAAGGGGATAATCAGCCCCGGCATTTT
j_gene: TRBJ1-1; v_gene: TRBV5-5; d_gene: -; abundance: once; CDR3aa: CASTQGSEAFF; CDR3nt: TGTGCCAGCACCCAGGGGTCTGAAGCTTTCTTT
j_gene: TRBJ1-6; v_gene: TRBV6-1; d_gene: -; abundance: -; CDR3aa: CASSDRFSLHF; CDR3nt: TGTGCCAGCAGTGACAGGTTCTCCCTCCACTTT
j_gene: TRBJ2-3; v_gene: TRBV20-1; d_gene: TRBD2; abundance: many; CDR3aa: CSARPLAGTDTQYF; CDR3nt: TGCAGTGCTAGACCACTAGCGGGCACAGATACGCAGTATTTT
j_gene: TRBJ1-2; v_gene: TRBV7-2; d_gene: TRBD1; abundance: many; CDR3aa: CASSSPRDRGLSGYTF; CDR3nt: TGTGCCAGCAGCTCCCCCCGGGACAGGGGGCTCAGTGGCTACACCTTC
j_gene: TRBJ1-2; v_gene: TRBV14; d_gene: TRBD1; abundance: -; CDR3aa: CASSPTGVYGYTF; CDR3nt: TGTGCCAGCAGCCCCACAGGGGTCTATGGCTACACCTTC
j_gene: TRBJ2-5; v_gene: TRBV4-3; d_gene: TRBD2; abundance: many; CDR3aa: CASSQDRTSGRAKGETQYF; CDR3nt: TGCGCCAGCAGCCAAGATAGGACTAGCGGGAGGGCCAAGGGAGAGACCCAGTACTTC
j_gene: TRBJ1-1; v_gene: TRBV10-3; d_gene: TRBD1; abundance: many; CDR3aa: CAIRGQPNTEAFF; CDR3nt: TGTGCCATCAGGGGACAGCCGAACACTGAAGCTTTCTTT